This is a list of T cell receptor beta chains from one sample in a study of cytomegalovirus exposure and HLA in healthy donors. Method: immunoSEQ multiplex PCR; TCRdb's copy keeps in-frame clones and lacks some. The sample lists approximately 150,000 clones; about 77% were seen once. The sequencing sample was made of PBMCs. The receptors originated from a woman aged 40 to 49 in good health and CMV-seropositive. CDR3s include the opening cysteine and the closing phenylalanine or tryptophan. Fields, in order: CDR3 protein, V gene, J gene.

CASRSGTSGHNEQFF	TRBV6-1	TRBJ2-1
CASSFPLDGGTHNEQFF	TRBV28	TRBJ2-1
CASSASGDITDTQYF	TRBV6-4	TRBJ2-3
CASSSTGTSGVYTQYF	TRBV5-6	TRBJ2-3
CASSFGQGEKLFF	TRBV7-6	TRBJ1-4
CASSSVSGGAYNEQFF	TRBV28	TRBJ2-1
CASSLGRQSYEQYF	TRBV7-2	TRBJ2-7
CASSVTGTGYSTNEKLFF	TRBV7-2	TRBJ1-4
CASSPPTTGNYEQYF	TRBV18	TRBJ2-7
CASSLGDSNDGYTF	TRBV5-1	TRBJ1-2
CASSLRQGGEKLFF	TRBV7-9	TRBJ1-4
CASSDSEKLFF	TRBV28	TRBJ1-4
CASSLLKAGGPDTQYF	TRBV5-1	TRBJ2-3
CASSLVASGVNEQFF	TRBV7-9	TRBJ2-1
CASSIYPGQGDGYTF	TRBV19	TRBJ1-2
CSVVQTGAGNTIYF	TRBV29-1	TRBJ1-3
CASSDPKGDNEQFF	TRBV2	TRBJ2-1
CASSPEDNEAFF	TRBV18	TRBJ1-1
CAGGGGPYTGELFF	TRBV6-1	TRBJ2-2
CASSFSGQNNSPLHF	TRBV7-2	TRBJ1-6
CASSPEGTGNTQYF	TRBV5-1	TRBJ2-3
CSVETGLNTEAFF	TRBV29-1	TRBJ1-1
CASHRVDTNEKLFF	TRBV19	TRBJ1-4
CASRDNRGGNTEAFF	TRBV7-9	TRBJ1-1